The subject of this entry is one TCR beta chain. Its cognate antigen is unknown. The record originates from a study of T cell repertoires in cytomegalovirus infection. TCRdb re-analysed the reads in MiXCR, keeping a single row per CDR3 protein. Counted here are 900,000 to 950,000 distinct CDR3 sequences, less than 35% occurring once; the ten biggest clones make up around 15%. The CDR3 has 16 amino acids. The germline CDR1 and CDR2 sequences are SNHLY and FYNNEI. V shed 6 bases and J shed 4 bases, with 19 bases lying between them. Findings and caveats of the study: In two of eight donors, the top clonotype was HLA-C-restricted CMV-specific.

This receptor was taken from a human donor in good health (CMV status not recorded). Some clones in this sample may be carry-over from other donors' samples. The source was cultured CD8+ T cells from PBMCs, collected from culture after CMV antigen stimulation. The chain combines TRBV2 with TRBJ1-3, with TRBD1 as a possible D gene (6 bases). The CDR3, as DNA: TGTGCCAGCAGAGATCTCACAGGGCGTACGGGAAACACCATATATTTT. The encoded protein is CASRDLTGRTGNTIYF.